This T cell receptor (beta chain) was recovered during a study of blood T cell repertoires in COVID-19. Study-wide background: Cohort 3 donors were reported recovered after two negative PCRs, clearance, or symptom resolution. Some COVID-19 samples were acute and others convalescent; all came from the United States, Italy and Spain. The cDNA or gDNA used as material had been derived from T cells, B-cell-depleted T cells, or PBMCs.

Repertoires were generated with immunoSEQ multiplex PCR, while TCRdb's copy carries only in-frame clones and drops some. This sample has 200,000 to 250,000 clones, with more than 75% found just once. As concerns this clone: Other DNA sequences in this sample translate to the same CDR3.

Participant ages covered roughly 18 to 89 years across about 25 US areas. CDR1 is SGHTA and CDR2 is FQGTGA in the germline V gene. Between the trimmed V and J ends, which lost 3 bases and 2 bases, there was a span of 7 bases. CDR3 size: 13 residues. Sample: PBMCs or T cells enriched from blood (not recorded which). This TCR derives from a man aged 25 to 45 in a cohort exposed to, infected with or recovered from COVID-19 (not recorded which). The chain recombines TRBV7-3 with TRBJ1-1; possibly TRBD1 for D (5 bases). DNA for the CDR3: TGTGCCAGCAGCTTCGGGGGAAACACTGAAGCTTTCTTT. It codes for CASSFGGNTEAFF.